This T cell receptor beta chain originates from a study of cytomegalovirus exposure and HLA in healthy donors. The CDR3 runs to 14 residues. Germline V CDR1 and CDR2: LGHNT, FRNRAP. Trimming at V came to 6 bases and at J to 8 bases, leaving 7 bases not matched to a gene. PCR used 60 Vbeta primers and 13 Jbeta primers. TCRdb keeps only in-frame clones here, not all; method: immunoSEQ multiplex PCR. The table has about 200,000 clones, 75% to 85% seen once. The sample taken for sequencing was PBMCs. This chain links TRBV12-5 with TRBJ2-2; 9 bases agree with TRBD1. This clonotype was obtained from a woman aged 50 to 60 in good health and CMV-seropositive. CDR3 DNA sequence: TGTGCTAGTGGCCCACAGGGGGCGCCGGGGGAGCTGTTTTTT. It translates to CASGPQGAPGELFF.